This T cell receptor beta chain was sequenced for a study of technical replicates of blood from a handful of donors. Profiled with immunoSEQ multiplex PCR; TCRdb holds only in-frame clones, not every one. The sample consists of about 97,000 clones, 96% of them appearing once. V trimming: 2 bases; J trimming: 8 bases; junction bases outside the gene matches: 10. The CDR3 extends over 16 amino acids. CDR1 and CDR2 from the germline V gene are SGHRS and YFSETQ. This clonotype was sampled from a human donor in good health. The V and J genes are TRBV5-1 and TRBJ2-1; 10 bases match TRBD2. The sample comprised T cells isolated from PBMCs. The CDR3 region is CASSLQTSGLGHEQFF. For the CDR3, the DNA is TGCGCCAGCAGCTTACAGACTAGCGGGTTGGGGCATGAGCAGTTCTTC.